The 25 T cell receptor beta chains in this list originate from one sample, sequenced in a study of blood T cells in healthy people across ages. A J-beta primer mix and a sample-barcoded 5' primer were used in a second PCR of roughly 6 to 11 cycles. Each CDR3 protein gets one entry after TCRdb re-called the 5' RACE reads with MiXCR. The sample contains about 1.8 million distinct CDR3 sequences, around 48% of which appear only once. Sequencing was done on a sample of blood. The receptors originated from a middle-aged woman in good health.

J is TRBJ2-5 and V is TRBV2; 13 positions agree with TRBD2. The CDR3 loop spans 18 amino acids. V was clipped by 2 bases and J by 2 bases; unmatched bases: 8. The germline gives CDR1 SNHLY, CDR2 FYNNEI. CDR3 DNA sequence: TGTGCCAGCAGTGAACCGACTAGCGGGGGGCCCGGGCAAGAGACCCAGTACTTC. Residues: CASSEPTSGGPGQETQYF. The whole variable domain, filled in from reference TRBV2 and TRBJ2-5, reads EPEVTQTPSHQVTQMGQEVILRCVPISNHLYFYWYRQILGQKVEFLVSFYNNEISEKSEIFDDQFSVERPDGSNFTLKIRSTKLEDSAMYFCASSEPTSGGPGQETQYFGPGTRLLVL.

V is TRBV6-2 or TRBV6-3 and J is TRBJ2-5; D is perhaps TRBD2 (5 bases). There are 13 residues in the CDR3. CDR1 is MNHEY, CDR2 SVGEGT, per germline. Between the trimmed V and J ends, which lost 6 bases and 2 bases, there was a span of 10 bases. Written as DNA, the CDR3 is TGTGCCAGCAGGAGGGCAGCACAAGAGACCCAGTACTTC. This sequence encodes CASRRAAQETQYF.

The chain combines TRBV6-5 with TRBJ2-7, with TRBD1 matching 7 bases. TRBJ2-5 matches the DNA end more closely, so the J call is doubtful. This CDR3 is 17 amino acids long. Germline CDR1 reads MNHEY; CDR2 reads SVGAGI. This CDR3 reads CASSYFLRTGQSETQYF. The CDR3 DNA sequence: TGTGCCAGCAGTTACTTCCTTCGGACAGGACAGAGTGAGACCCAGTACTTC.

This clonotype was seen a handful of times. The chain links TRBV7-2 to TRBJ2-5, with D perhaps TRBD2 (5 bases). Germline V gene lookup returns CDR1 SGHTA and CDR2 FQGNSA. This CDR3 is built from 13 residues. V dropped 1 base and J dropped 4 bases, with 7 bases sitting between them. CDR3: CASSLVEGETQYF. For the CDR3, the DNA is TGTGCCAGCAGCTTAGTCGAGGGAGAGACCCAGTACTTC.

This CDR3 reads CASSPKAGGTYNEQFF. CDR3 DNA sequence: TGTGCCAGCTCACCAAAAGCGGGGGGTACCTACAATGAGCAGTTCTTC. This chain joins TRBV18 and TRBJ2-1, with 9 bases lining up with TRBD2. Germline CDR1 KGHSH, CDR2 LQKENI. This CDR3 has 16 residues. Trimming took 2 bases from V and 2 from J; bases not matched to a gene: 4.

The chain has TRBV10-3 and TRBJ1-4; the match to TRBD1 covers 8 bases. The CDR3 sequence is 14 residues long. Germline V gives CDR1 ENHRY, CDR2 SYGVKD. Trimming cost V 3 bases and J 8 bases; bases outside gene matches: 5. CDR3 sequence reads: CAISDGQGWEKLFF. The CDR3 region has the DNA TGTGCCATCAGTGACGGACAGGGCTGGGAAAAACTGTTTTTT.

This clonotype has only a few counts. The chain is built from TRBV4-1 and TRBJ2-5; 7 bases align to TRBD2. CDR3 size: 15 residues. The junction had 6 bases not matched to a gene; V was cut back by 1 base and J by 4 bases. Germline CDR1 is MGHRA and CDR2 is YSYEKL. The CDR3 DNA sequence: TGCGCCAGCAGCCAAGTCCAGCGGGGAGGAGAGACCCAGTACTTC. Translating it yields CASSQVQRGGETQYF.

This clonotype was recorded once. The chain recombines TRBV20-1 with TRBJ2-3; TRBD2 matches 11 bases. The germline V gene encodes CDR1 DFQATT and CDR2 SNEGSKA (reference sequence). The CDR3 consists of 15 residues. V lost 6 bases, J lost 2 bases, and 7 bases stayed unmatched. The DNA of the CDR3 is TGCAGTGCCCTGAAACTAGCGGGGGACACAGATACGCAGTATTTT. It encodes CSALKLAGDTDTQYF.

This chain joins TRBV11-2 and TRBJ2-3, with TRBD1 matching 10 bases. The CDR3 runs 16 residues. V trimming: 4 bases; J trimming: 4 bases; junction bases outside the gene matches: 8. The V gene's germline CDR1 is SGHAT and CDR2 FQNNGV. The CDR3 loop is CASSSRDRGIADTQYF. The CDR3, as DNA: TGTGCCAGCAGCTCCCGGGACAGGGGTATAGCAGATACGCAGTATTTT. The full variable domain, completed using reference TRBV11-2 and TRBJ2-3, is EAGVAQSPRYKIIEKRQSVAFWCNPISGHATLYWYQQILGQGPKLLIQFQNNGVVDDSQLPKDRFSAERLKGVDSTLKIQPAKLEDSAVYLCASSSRDRGIADTQYFGPGTRLTVL.

The chain recombines TRBV3-1 with TRBJ2-4; 8 bases agree with TRBD2. Per germline, CDR1 LGHDT and CDR2 YNNKEL (reference sequence). CDR3 length: 15 residues. With V trimmed by 0 bases and J by 13 bases, 11 bases remained unmatched. CDR3 nucleotides: TGTGCCAGCAGCCAAGATCAGGGGCTAGCGGGTGAGCAGTACTTC. Its translation is CASSQDQGLAGEQYF.

This clonotype has more than one count but fewer than ten. The chain couples TRBV9 to TRBJ2-3; no reliable D call. Germline V gene data show CDR1 as SGDLS and CDR2 as YYNGEE. Trimming pared 3 bases from V and 2 bases from J, leaving 13 bases between. The CDR3 length is 15 residues. The CDR3 DNA is TGTGCCAGCAGCGGAGACTTCCCCTCCACAGATACGCAGTATTTT. This encodes CASSGDFPSTDTQYF.

V is TRBV5-6 and J is TRBJ1-2; D is perhaps TRBD1 (5 bases). Per germline, CDR1 SGHDT and CDR2 YYEEEE. This CDR3 has 16 amino acids. The V and J ends lost 3 bases and 2 bases respectively, with 17 bases between them. CDR3 bases: TGTGCCAGCAGCTCTTTTCCCTTCGACAGCAACTATGGCTACACCTTC. Residues: CASSSFPFDSNYGYTF.

CDR3 loop: CASLAGAILHTDTQYF. In DNA form, the CDR3 reads TGTGCCAGTCTAGCGGGGGCCATACTTCACACAGATACGCAGTATTTT. The rearrangement joins TRBV12-1 to TRBJ2-3; the D call TRBD2 from the table was never checked on the DNA. TRBV12-1 is noted as a pseudogene. The CDR3 totals 16 residues.

The V and J genes are TRBV9 and TRBJ1-4; 7 bases match TRBD1. With V trimmed by 2 bases and J by 12 bases, 16 bases remained unmatched. The CDR3 is 16 amino acids. The germline V gene has CDR1 SGDLS and CDR2 YYNGEE. The CDR3 DNA reads TGTGCCAGCAGCGTCTATGCAGACAGGGCCGTTGGGGAACTGTTTTTT. Translated: CASSVYADRAVGELFF. Complete variable domain (other parts from reference TRBV9 and TRBJ1-4): DSGVTQTPKHLITATGQRVTLRCSPRSGDLSVYWYQQSLDQGLQFLIQYYNGEERAKGNILERFSAQQFPDLHSELNLSSLELGDSALYFCASSVYADRAVGELFFGSGTQLSVL.

The sample holds a few counts of this clonotype. The V gene is TRBV12-3 or TRBV12-4, the J gene TRBJ2-5; TRBD1 aligns across 10 bases. Germline trimming cut 6 bases from V and 5 bases from J; bases unmatched to any gene: 15. There are 17 residues in the CDR3. The CDR3 region has the DNA TGTGCCAGCAGATCGGACAGGGGGACCCTCCGGGTGGAGACCCAGTACTTC. Translated, it gives CASRSDRGTLRVETQYF.

The chain couples TRBV7-2 to TRBJ2-7; no firm D call. The CDR3 has 13 amino acids. Germline V gene lookup returns CDR1 SGHTA and CDR2 FQGNSA. With 1 base removed from V and 3 bases from J, the gap between germline ends came to 7 bases. CDR3 residues: CASSLVDNYEQYF. In DNA form, the CDR3 reads TGTGCCAGCAGCTTAGTAGACAACTACGAGCAGTACTTC.

This clonotype appeared once. The chain employs TRBV27 and TRBJ1-6; weak D call: TRBD1 (5 bases). Trimming removed 1 base from V and 0 bases from J, with 7 bases in between. Germline CDR1 reads MNHEY; CDR2 reads SMNVEV (reference sequence). This CDR3 has 16 residues. The chain's CDR3 is CASSLYGGSYNSPLHF. CDR3 DNA sequence: TGTGCCAGCAGTTTATACGGGGGCTCCTATAATTCACCCCTCCACTTT.

The rearrangement links TRBV28 to TRBJ2-1, with D tentatively TRBD2 (5 bases). Germline assignment: CDR1 MDHEN and CDR2 SYDVKM. The V and J ends lost 2 bases and 3 bases respectively, with 11 bases between them. There are 15 residues in the CDR3. The CDR3 coding sequence is TGTGCCAGCAGTTTAGGGAGCGGAGACTACAATGAGCAGTTCTTC. Translation: CASSLGSGDYNEQFF.

The chain joins TRBV20-1 to TRBJ2-5; TRBD1 aligns across 7 bases. Germline CDR1 reads DFQATT; CDR2 reads SNEGSKA (reference sequence). The CDR3 is 12 residues long. With 8 bases clipped from V and 2 bases from J, the junction kept 5 bases outside the gene matches. The DNA of the CDR3 is TGCAGTACAAGACAGGGTCAAGAGACCCAGTACTTC. It codes for CSTRQGQETQYF.

CDR3 amino acids: CASSPGRAGGRNQPQHF. CDR3 DNA: TGCGCCAGCAGCCCTGGACGGGCCGGAGGGCGCAATCAGCCCCAGCATTTT. This sequence joins TRBV5-1 and TRBJ1-5; D is ambiguous. The CDR3 length is 17 residues. Trimming stripped 4 bases from V and 2 bases from J, with 19 bases between. Looked up from germline, CDR1 is SGHRS and CDR2 is YFSETQ.

J is TRBJ2-7 and V is TRBV7-2; possibly TRBD2 for D (5 bases). The CDR3 spans 14 residues. Trimming took off 3 bases at V and 0 bases at J, with 9 bases between the two ends. Germline V CDR1 and CDR2: SGHTA, FQGNSA. CDR3 in DNA: TGTGCCAGCAGCTTTTTTGGGAGCTCCTACGAGCAGTACTTC. Protein sequence: CASSFFGSSYEQYF.

The CDR3 is CASRQQATTQETQFF. CDR3 DNA: TGTGCCAGCAGACAACAAGCTACAACACAAGAGACCCAGTTCTTC. The chain recombines TRBV6-2 or TRBV6-3 with TRBJ2-1; D uncertain. Germline CDR1 is MNHEY and CDR2 is SVGEGT. Deletions cut 6 bases from V and 13 bases from J, with 25 bases between. CDR3 size: 15 residues.

The gene calls are TRBV6-2 or TRBV6-3 and TRBJ2-3; the D gene is possibly TRBD2 (5 bases). The CDR3 covers 14 residues. Germline V CDR1 and CDR2: MNHEY, SVGEGT. The ends were cut back, 6 bases at V and 8 bases at J, with 18 bases in the middle. The CDR3 spells CASRALTRLGTQYF. CDR3 DNA sequence: TGTGCCAGCAGAGCTCTAACTAGGCTTGGTACGCAGTATTTT.

V and J are TRBV28 and TRBJ2-4; TRBD1 aligns across 7 bases. Germline assignment: CDR1 MDHEN and CDR2 SYDVKM. V lost 5 bases to trimming and J lost 0 bases; unmatched junction nucleotides: 10. The CDR3 length is 17 residues. CDR3: CASSPVTGDLAKNIQYF. DNA of the CDR3: TGTGCCAGCAGTCCCGTTACAGGGGATCTAGCCAAAAACATTCAGTACTTC. Using reference TRBV28 and TRBJ2-4 for the parts outside the CDR3, the full variable domain is DVKVTQSSRYLVKRTGEKVFLECVQDMDHENMFWYRQDPGLGLRLIYFSYDVKMKEKGDIPEGYSVSREKKERFSLILESASTNQTSMYLCASSPVTGDLAKNIQYFGAGTRLSVL.

This clonotype was seen a few times. This sequence joins TRBV6-2 or TRBV6-3 and TRBJ2-3; perhaps D is TRBD1 or TRBD2 (5 bases each). V lost 7 bases and J lost 2, with 13 bases in between. Germline CDR1 is MNHEY and CDR2 is SVGEGT. This CDR3 spans 14 amino acids. The CDR3 DNA follows: TGTGCCAGCAACCTCGGGGCCCCCACAGATACGCAGTATTTT. Its translation: CASNLGAPTDTQYF.